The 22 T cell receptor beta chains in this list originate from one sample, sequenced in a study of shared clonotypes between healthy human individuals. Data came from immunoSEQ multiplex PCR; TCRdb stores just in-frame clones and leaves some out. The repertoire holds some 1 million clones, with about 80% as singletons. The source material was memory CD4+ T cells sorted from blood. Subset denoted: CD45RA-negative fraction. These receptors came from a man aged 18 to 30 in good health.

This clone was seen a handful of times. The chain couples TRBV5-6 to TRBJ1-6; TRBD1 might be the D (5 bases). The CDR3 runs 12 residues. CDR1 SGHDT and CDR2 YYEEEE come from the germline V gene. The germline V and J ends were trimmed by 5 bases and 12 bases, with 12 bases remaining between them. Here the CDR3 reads CASRVVGEPLHF. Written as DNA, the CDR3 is TGTGCCAGCAGAGTCGTGGGGGAACCCCTCCACTTT.

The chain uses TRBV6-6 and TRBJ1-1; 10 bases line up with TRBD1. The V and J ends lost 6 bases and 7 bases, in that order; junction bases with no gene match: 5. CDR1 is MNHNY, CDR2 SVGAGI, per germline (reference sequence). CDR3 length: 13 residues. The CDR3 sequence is CASRVGQGLEAFF. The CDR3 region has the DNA TGTGCCAGCAGAGTGGGACAGGGGCTTGAAGCTTTCTTT.

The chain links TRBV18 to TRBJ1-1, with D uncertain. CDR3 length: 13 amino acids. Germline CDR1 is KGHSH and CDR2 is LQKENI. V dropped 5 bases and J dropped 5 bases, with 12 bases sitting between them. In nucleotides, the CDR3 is TGTGCCAGCTCATCCTCGGGCCAGACTGAAGCTTTCTTT. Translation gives CASSSSGQTEAFF.

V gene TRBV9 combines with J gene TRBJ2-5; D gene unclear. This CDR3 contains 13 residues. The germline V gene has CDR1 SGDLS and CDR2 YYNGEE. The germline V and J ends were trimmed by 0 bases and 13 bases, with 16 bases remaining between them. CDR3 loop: CASSVDGLGGLYF. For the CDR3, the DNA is TGTGCCAGCAGCGTAGATGGTCTAGGCGGTTTGTACTTC.

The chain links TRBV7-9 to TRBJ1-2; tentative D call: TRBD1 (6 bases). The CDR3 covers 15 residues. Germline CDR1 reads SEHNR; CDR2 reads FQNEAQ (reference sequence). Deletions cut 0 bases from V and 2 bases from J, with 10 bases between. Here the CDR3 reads CASSLAGDKNYGYTF. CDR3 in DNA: TGTGCCAGCAGCTTAGCGGGGGACAAAAACTATGGCTACACCTTC.

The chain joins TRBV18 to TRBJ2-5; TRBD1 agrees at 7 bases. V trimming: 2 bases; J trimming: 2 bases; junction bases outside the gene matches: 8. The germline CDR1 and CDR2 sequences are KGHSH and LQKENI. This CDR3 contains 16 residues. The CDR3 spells CASSPTIQGWQETQYF. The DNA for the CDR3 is TGTGCCAGCTCACCAACCATACAGGGGTGGCAAGAGACCCAGTACTTC.

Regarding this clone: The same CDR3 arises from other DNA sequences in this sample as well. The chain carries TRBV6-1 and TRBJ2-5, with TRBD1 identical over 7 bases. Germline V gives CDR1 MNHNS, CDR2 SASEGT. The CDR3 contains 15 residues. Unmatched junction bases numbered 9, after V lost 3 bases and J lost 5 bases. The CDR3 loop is CASSENRGPQETQYF. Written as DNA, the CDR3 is TGTGCCAGCAGTGAGAACAGGGGTCCCCAGGAGACCCAGTACTTC.

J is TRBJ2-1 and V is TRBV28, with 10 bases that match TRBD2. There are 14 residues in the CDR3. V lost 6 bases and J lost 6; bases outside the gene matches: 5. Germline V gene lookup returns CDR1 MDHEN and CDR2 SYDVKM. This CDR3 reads CASRTSGKRNEQFF. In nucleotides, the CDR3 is TGTGCCAGCAGAACTAGCGGGAAACGCAATGAGCAGTTCTTC.

The CDR3 nucleotides are TGTGCCAGCAGTTCAGGACATAACTATGGCTACACCTTC. It translates to CASSSGHNYGYTF. This chain links TRBV6-5 with TRBJ1-2; TRBD1 is a possible D gene (5 bases). V was cut by 4 bases and J by 1 base, with 7 bases left in between. Per germline, CDR1 MNHEY and CDR2 SVGAGI. The CDR3 runs to 13 residues.

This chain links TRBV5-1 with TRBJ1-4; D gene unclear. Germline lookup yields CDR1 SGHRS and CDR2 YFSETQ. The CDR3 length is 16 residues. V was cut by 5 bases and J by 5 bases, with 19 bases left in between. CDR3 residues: CASRPHMLNANEKLFF. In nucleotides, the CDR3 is TGCGCCAGCAGACCCCACATGTTGAATGCAAATGAAAAACTGTTTTTT.

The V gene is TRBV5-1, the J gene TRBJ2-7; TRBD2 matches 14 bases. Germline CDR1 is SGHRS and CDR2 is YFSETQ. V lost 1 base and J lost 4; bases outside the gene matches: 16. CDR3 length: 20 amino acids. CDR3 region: CASSLNRGTGGLAGEYEQYF. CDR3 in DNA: TGCGCCAGCAGCTTGAACCGCGGGACAGGGGGACTAGCGGGAGAGTACGAGCAGTACTTC. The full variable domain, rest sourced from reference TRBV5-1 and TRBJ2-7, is KAGVTQTPRYLIKTRGQQVTLSCSPISGHRSVSWYQQTPGQGLQFLFEYFSETQRNKGNFPGRFSGRQFSNSRSEMNVSTLELGDSALYLCASSLNRGTGGLAGEYEQYFGPGTRLTVT.

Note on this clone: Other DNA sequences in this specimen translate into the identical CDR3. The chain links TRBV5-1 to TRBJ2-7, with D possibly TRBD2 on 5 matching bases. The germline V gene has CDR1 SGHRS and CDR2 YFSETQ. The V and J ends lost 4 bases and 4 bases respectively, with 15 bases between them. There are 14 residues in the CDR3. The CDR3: CASSPSSGSYEQYF. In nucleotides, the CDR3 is TGCGCCAGCAGCCCTTCATCGGGGTCTTACGAGCAGTACTTC.

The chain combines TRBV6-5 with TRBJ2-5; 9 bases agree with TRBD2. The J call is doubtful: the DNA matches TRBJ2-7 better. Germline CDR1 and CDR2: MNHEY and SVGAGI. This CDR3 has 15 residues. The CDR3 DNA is TGTGCCAGCAGCCTTAAGCGGACTAGCGAGTACGAGCAGTACTTC. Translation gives CASSLKRTSEYEQYF.

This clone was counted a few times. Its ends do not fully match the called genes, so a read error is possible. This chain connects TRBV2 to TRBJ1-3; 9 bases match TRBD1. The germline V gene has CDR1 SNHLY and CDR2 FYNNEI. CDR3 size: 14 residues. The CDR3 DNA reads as TGTGCCAGCAGCAGGACAGGGGTTGGATACACCATATATTTT. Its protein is CASSRTGVGYTIYF. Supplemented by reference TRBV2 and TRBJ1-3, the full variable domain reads EPEVTQTPSHQVTQMGQEVILRCVPISNHLYFYWYRQILGQKVEFLVSFYNNEISEKSEIFDDQFSVERPDGSNFTLKIRSTKLEDSAMYFCASSRTGVGYTIYFGEGSWLTVV.

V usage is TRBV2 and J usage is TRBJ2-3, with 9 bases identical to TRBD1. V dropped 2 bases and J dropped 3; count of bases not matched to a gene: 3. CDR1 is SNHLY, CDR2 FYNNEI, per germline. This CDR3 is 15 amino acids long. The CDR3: CASSEPGQGTDTQYF. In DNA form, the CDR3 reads TGTGCCAGCAGTGAACCGGGACAGGGAACAGATACGCAGTATTTT.

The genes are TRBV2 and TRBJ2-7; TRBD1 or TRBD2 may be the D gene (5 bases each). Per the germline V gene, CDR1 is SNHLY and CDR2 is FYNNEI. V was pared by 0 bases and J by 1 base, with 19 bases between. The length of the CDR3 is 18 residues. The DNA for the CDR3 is TGTGCCAGCAGTGAAGCGCTTCTATGGGACCAGCTGTCCTACGAGCAGTACTTC. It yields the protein CASSEALLWDQLSYEQYF.

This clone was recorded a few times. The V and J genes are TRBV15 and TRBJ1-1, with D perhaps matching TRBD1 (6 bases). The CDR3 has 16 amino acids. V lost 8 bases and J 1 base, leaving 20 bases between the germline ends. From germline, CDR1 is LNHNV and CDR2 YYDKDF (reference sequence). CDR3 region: CATSSRQGKTNTEAFF. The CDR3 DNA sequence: TGTGCCACCTCGAGCCGGCAGGGGAAGACGAACACTGAAGCTTTCTTT.

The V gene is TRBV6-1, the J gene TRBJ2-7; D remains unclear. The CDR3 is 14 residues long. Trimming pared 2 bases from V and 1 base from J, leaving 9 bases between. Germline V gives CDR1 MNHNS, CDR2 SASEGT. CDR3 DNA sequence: TGTGCCAGCAGTGAACCCGCCAAATCCTACGAGCAGTACTTC. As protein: CASSEPAKSYEQYF.

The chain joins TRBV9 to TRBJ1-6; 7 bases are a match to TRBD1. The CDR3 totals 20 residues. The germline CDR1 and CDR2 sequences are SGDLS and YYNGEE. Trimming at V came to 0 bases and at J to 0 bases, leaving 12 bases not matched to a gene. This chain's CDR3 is CASSVGGGREASSYNSPLHF. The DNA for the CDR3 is TGTGCCAGCAGCGTAGGAGGGGGCAGGGAGGCAAGCTCCTATAATTCACCCCTCCACTTT.

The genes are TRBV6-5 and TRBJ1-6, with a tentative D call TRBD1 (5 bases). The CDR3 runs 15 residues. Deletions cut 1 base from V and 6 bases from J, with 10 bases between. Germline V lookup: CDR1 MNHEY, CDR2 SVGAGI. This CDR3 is CASSYYGQGNSPLHF. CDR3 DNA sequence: TGTGCCAGCAGTTACTATGGGCAGGGTAATTCACCCCTCCACTTT.

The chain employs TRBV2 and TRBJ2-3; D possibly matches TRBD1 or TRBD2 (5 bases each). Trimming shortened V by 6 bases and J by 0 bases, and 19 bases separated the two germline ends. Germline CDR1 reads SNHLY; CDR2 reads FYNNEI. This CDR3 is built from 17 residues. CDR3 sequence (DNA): TGTGCCAGCAGAGGGGTAGCGTGGGCTTCCAGCACAGATACGCAGTATTTT. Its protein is CASRGVAWASSTDTQYF.

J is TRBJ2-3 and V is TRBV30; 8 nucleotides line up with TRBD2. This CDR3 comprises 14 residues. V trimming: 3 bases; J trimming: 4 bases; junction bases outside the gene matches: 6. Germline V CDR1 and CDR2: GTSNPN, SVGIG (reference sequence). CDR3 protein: CAWSSGGPPDTQYF. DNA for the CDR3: TGTGCCTGGAGCTCGGGGGGGCCCCCAGATACGCAGTATTTT.